The TCR beta chain under discussion was sequenced for a study of blood T cell repertoires in COVID-19. Study as a whole: T cells, B-cell-depleted T cells, or PBMCs supplied cDNA or gDNA.

The CDR3 spans 15 residues. V lost 0 bases to trimming and J lost 5 bases; unmatched junction nucleotides: 5. Germline CDR1 LGHNA, CDR2 YSLEER. Original methodology: Reference gene primer amplification yielded estimated nucleated cell counts. TCRdb's copy holds only in-frame clones and misses some; the assay was immunoSEQ multiplex PCR. The D gene and trimming were derived from the DNA, and the V and J assignments and clone size from that table. The sample shows a few hundred thousand clones, 88% of them seen only once. This sequence originates from a woman under 30 who had been exposed to COVID-19. The sequencing input was PBMCs or T cells enriched from blood (not recorded which). V and J are TRBV4-3 and TRBJ2-5; 8 bases align to TRBD2. CDR3 sequence reads: CASSQDSGAGETQYF. As DNA, the CDR3 is TGCGCCAGCAGCCAAGATAGCGGGGCAGGGGAGACCCAGTACTTC.